One sample yielded the 2 T cell receptor beta chains listed below, sequenced in a study of identical twins. TCRdb fed the 5' RACE reads into MiXCR, producing one record per CDR3 protein. Among fewer than 450,000 distinct CDR3 sequences, 8.5% to 10% were seen once, and the ten largest hold over 7%. Sequenced input: naive T cells sorted from blood. All receptors derive from a woman aged 50 to 60 in good health.

A few counts support this clonotype. This chain links TRBV7-9 with TRBJ2-7; D remains unclear. V was trimmed by 5 bases and J by 3 bases, leaving 8 bases between them. This CDR3 is 12 amino acids long. Germline lookup yields CDR1 SEHNR and CDR2 FQNEAQ (reference sequence). The CDR3 region is CASSPHRYEQYF. CDR3 DNA: TGTGCCAGCAGCCCCCACCGCTACGAGCAGTACTTC.

The chain employs TRBV6-2 or TRBV6-3 and TRBJ1-5, with no clear D. The CDR3 is made up of 12 amino acids. Germline assignment: CDR1 MNHEY and CDR2 SVGEGT. With 5 bases removed from V and 5 bases from J, the gap between germline ends came to 7 bases. The CDR3 region is CASSKIDQPQHF. The CDR3 DNA reads as TGTGCCAGCAGTAAGATTGATCAGCCCCAGCATTTT.